The T cell receptor (beta chain) under discussion was sequenced for a study of T cell changes during pregnancy in multiple sclerosis. TCRdb's copy holds only in-frame clones and misses some; the assay was immunoSEQ multiplex PCR. The table lists about 59,000 clones, 93% of them singletons. This TCR was sampled from a female donor with multiple sclerosis, enrolled in a pregnancy study. This specimen consisted of CD4+ T cells from peripheral blood mononuclear cells, obtained before pregnancy.

CDR3 sequence: CASSRALNEKLFF. The CDR3 region has the DNA TGTGCCAGCAGCCGAGCCCTAAATGAAAAACTGTTTTTT. V and J are TRBV9 and TRBJ1-4, with unresolved D. CDR3 length equals 13 residues. Trimming removed 4 bases at V and 5 bases at J, with 9 bases between. The V gene's germline CDR1 is SGDLS and CDR2 YYNGEE.